This T cell receptor (beta chain) was observed in a study of OX40 agonist ivuxolimab in advanced cancers. Regarding the complete study: Ivuxolimab was a fully human IgG2 agonistic monoclonal antibody targeting the costimulatory receptor OX40 (CD134). Peripheral TCRbeta sequencing aimed to test whether ivuxolimab altered TCR sequence diversity and caused clonal T-cell expansion. The paper describes the monotherapy dose-escalation part (N ≈ 50 patients) of the phase I trial of ivuxolimab. Partial responses were achieved by three dose-escalation patients, of whom one had hepatocellular carcinoma and two had cutaneous melanoma. Of the approximately 50 dose-escalation patients, hepatocellular carcinoma was present in about 20, melanoma in around 15, renal cell carcinoma in 9 and head and neck cancer in 9. In the dose-escalation cohort, 82.7% of patients were male, and the mean age was around 60 years, with a range of 23 to 79. Intravenous ivuxolimab was administered to patients every 2 weeks at six dose levels: 0.01, 0.1, 0.3, 1.5, 3 and 10 mg/kg. Prior anti-PD-1, anti-PD-L1 or anti-CTLA-4 therapy was permitted, and checkpoint inhibitors had been received by more than 35% of dose-escalation patients.

Results and caveats for the whole study, not just this receptor: In the 0.1-3.0 mg/kg groups, partial responders were among the patients with the lowest normalized peripheral clonal expansion, particularly in CD8+ T cells. At doses of 0.1 to 3.0 mg/kg, clonal expansion of both CD4+ and CD8+ T cells in blood was seen between baseline and week 6. The antigen specificity of the clonally expanded peripheral T cells was not determined. Low levels of normalized T-cell clonal expansion were also shown by some nonresponding patients. After ivuxolimab, expanded clones were on average more numerous among CD8+ T cells than among CD4+ T cells.

Genomic DNA was isolated from the sorted cells so that the TCRbeta CDR3 region could be sequenced. TCRbeta CDR3 regions were sequenced using the immunoSEQ Assay. TCRdb limited this immuneACCESS table to in-frame rearrangements with V and J called. A share of clones is missing; checked studies link under half to unresolved V genes, and the rest is unexplained. In this sample the table shows 65,000 to 70,000 clones, roughly nine tenths of which occur a single time. The top ten hold about 6% of the sample. Patients with a history of autoimmune disease or receiving systemic immunosuppression were excluded from the trial. Peripheral blood for TCR sequencing was drawn from every dose cohort at baseline, at cycle 4 day 1 and at cycle 7 day 1. The samples were taken from a phase I, first-in-human, multicenter, open-label dose-escalation trial of ivuxolimab. Adults with locally advanced or metastatic head and neck squamous cell, hepatocellular, melanoma or renal cell carcinoma were enrolled in the trial. Before TCR sequencing, CD4+ T cells and CD8+ T cells were sorted from peripheral blood as separate populations.

The CDR3 runs 14 amino acids, cysteine and phenylalanine included. Only the CDR3 DNA stays, 42 bases, in frame from base 1. The germline V gene (reference sequence) provides CDR1 MNHEY and CDR2 SMNVEV. A distance of 10 bases separates the germline ends of V and J, which lose 5 bases and 2 bases respectively. In regard to this clone: Its specific antigen is unknown. Base qualities are not provided; no much larger clone lies one nucleotide away.

The specimen comprised CD4+ or CD8+ T cells sorted from blood, sampled in a trial of the OX40 agonist ivuxolimab. This TCR came from an adult with an advanced solid tumor such as melanoma, head and neck, liver or kidney cancer. The chain is made from TRBV27 and TRBJ2-1; the D gene is unclear. Here is the DNA: TGTGCCAGCAGTGTTACGACCACCTACAATGAGCAGTTCTTC. It specifies CASSVTTTYNEQFF.